Shown below are 32 T cell receptor beta chains from a single sample sequenced in a study of cytomegalovirus exposure and HLA in healthy donors (dated by TCRdb to between 2016 and 2019). The library came from the immunoSEQ multiplex PCR assay. For the multiplex PCR, a mixture combining 60 forward primers for TCR Vbeta segments and 13 reverse primers for TCR Jbeta segments was used. TCRdb provides this immuneACCESS table in a form limited to in-frame rearrangements. Some clones are lacking; in checked studies, under half of them reflect an unresolved V gene, and why the rest are absent is not known. A total of 100,000 to 150,000 clones appear in this sample, 77% of them only once. 3.7% of the sample rests with the top ten. Source material: PBMCs. The receptors shown here come from a human donor in good health.

This clone was recorded a few times. The chain joins TRBV5-1 to TRBJ1-4, with D perhaps TRBD1 (5 bases). The V gene lost 4 bases and the J gene lost 8 bases, with 12 bases spanning the gap. The CDR3 sequence is 13 residues long. Germline V CDR1 and CDR2: SGHRS, YFSETQ. The CDR3 here is CASSPDGGEKLFF. The DNA of the CDR3 is TGCGCCAGCAGCCCTGATGGGGGGGAAAAACTGTTTTTT.

The gene calls are TRBV6-1 and TRBJ2-3, with a weak D call TRBD2 (6 bases). This CDR3 is built from 16 residues. The germline V and J ends were trimmed by 5 bases and 0 bases, with 15 bases remaining between them. Germline values: CDR1 MNHNS, CDR2 SASEGT. CDR3: CASSQGAGTSTDTQYF. CDR3 nucleotide sequence: TGTGCCAGCAGTCAAGGGGCGGGAACTAGCACAGATACGCAGTATTTT.

This clone is a singleton in its sample. The J gene is TRBJ2-7, the V gene TRBV6-5; the D is unclear. V shed 0 bases and J shed 1 base, with 13 bases lying between them. Germline V gene data show CDR1 as MNHEY and CDR2 as SVGAGI. This CDR3 spans 16 amino acids. In nucleotides, the CDR3 is TGTGCCAGCAGTTACTCGGGCGCCAGAACATCCTACGAGCAGTACTTC. It encodes CASSYSGARTSYEQYF.

This clone showed up just once. V gene TRBV6-8 combines with J gene TRBJ2-5, with 9 bases that match TRBD2. The CDR3 spans 16 residues. V lost 6 bases, J lost 1 base, and 9 bases stayed unmatched. Germline V gene sequence: CDR1 MNHGY, CDR2 SAAAGT. The CDR3 is CASSPAEREAQETQYF. Here the CDR3 DNA reads TGTGCCAGCAGCCCCGCTGAGCGGGAGGCCCAAGAGACCCAGTACTTC.

The chain joins TRBV11-2 to TRBJ2-1, with D possibly matching TRBD2 (5 bases). V lost 5 bases to trimming and J lost 9 bases, with 26 bases between them. CDR3 size: 17 residues. CDR1 SGHAT and CDR2 FQNNGV come from the germline V gene. The CDR3 protein is CASSLPRGSPPSGEQFF. The CDR3 coding sequence is TGTGCCAGCAGCCTTCCCCGGGGTAGCCCCCCTTCGGGTGAGCAGTTCTTC.

The CDR3 DNA is TGTGCCAGCAGCCCTCGACAGGGGGGCGGATCCACTGAAGCTTTCTTT. Its translation is CASSPRQGGGSTEAFF. This rearrangement joins TRBV27 to TRBJ1-1, with 9 positions matching TRBD1. CDR3 length equals 16 residues. The trim removed 6 bases at V and 4 bases at J, leaving 12 bases unmatched. Germline values: CDR1 MNHEY, CDR2 SMNVEV (reference sequence).

The CDR3 bases are TGTGCCAGTAGTGTATACGGGGGAGATGTCACCAACTATGGCTACACCTTC. This sequence encodes CASSVYGGDVTNYGYTF. V usage is TRBV19 and J usage is TRBJ1-2, with D tentatively TRBD1 (5 bases). This CDR3 is 17 amino acids long. Trimming stripped 5 bases from V and 2 bases from J, with 21 bases between. CDR1 LNHDA and CDR2 SQIVND come from the germline V gene (reference sequence).

This chain links TRBV19 with TRBJ1-4, with 8 bases aligning to TRBD1. The CDR3 extends over 15 amino acids. V gave up 8 bases and J gave up 8 bases; unmatched junction bases: 13. Germline values: CDR1 LNHDA, CDR2 SQIVND (reference sequence). CDR3 loop: CASHPRTGFSEKLFF. The CDR3 nucleotides are TGTGCCAGTCACCCGAGGACAGGGTTCTCCGAAAAACTGTTTTTT.

The V and J genes are TRBV6-1 and TRBJ1-2; no reliable D call. V was shortened by 2 bases and J by 8 bases, with 12 bases between the two germline ends. CDR3 size: 13 residues. Per germline, CDR1 MNHNS and CDR2 SASEGT. The CDR3 is CASSESPGRGYTF. Here the CDR3 DNA reads TGTGCCAGCAGTGAATCCCCCGGGAGAGGCTACACCTTC.

The J gene is TRBJ2-1, the V gene TRBV29-1; 8 bases fit TRBD1. V lost 3 bases, J lost 7 bases, and 8 bases stayed unmatched. Germline V gene lookup returns CDR1 SQVTM and CDR2 ANQGSEA. This CDR3 spans 14 amino acids. CDR3 residues: CSVDPGRGQNEQFF. In DNA, the CDR3 is TGCAGCGTTGACCCCGGCAGGGGGCAAAATGAGCAGTTCTTC.

The chain is built from TRBV13 and TRBJ2-7; 7 bases are a match to TRBD1. Looked up from germline, CDR1 is PRHDT and CDR2 is FYEKMQ (reference sequence). The J segment lost 2 bases and the V segment lost 1 base, leaving 5 bases of the junction unmatched. The CDR3 length is 15 residues. This CDR3 reads CASSLVGDRAYEQYF. CDR3 coding DNA: TGTGCCAGCAGCTTAGTAGGGGACAGAGCCTACGAGCAGTACTTC. The full variable domain, in which reference TRBV13 and TRBJ2-7 provide the parts outside the CDR3, is AAGVIQSPRHLIKEKRETATLKCYPIPRHDTVYWYQQGPGQDPQFLISFYEKMQSDKGSIPDRFSAQQFSDYHSELNMSSLELGDSALYFCASSLVGDRAYEQYFGPGTRLTVT.

This rearrangement joins TRBV11-3 to TRBJ2-3; D uncertain. The germline V and J ends were trimmed by 5 bases and 0 bases, with 3 bases remaining between them. The germline V gene has CDR1 SGHNT and CDR2 YENEEA. The CDR3 sequence is 12 residues long. In DNA form, the CDR3 reads TGTGCCAGCAGCCTTAGCACAGATACGCAGTATTTT. Protein: CASSLSTDTQYF.

The chain recombines TRBV27 with TRBJ1-2; 8 bases are shared with TRBD1. The CDR3 extends over 17 amino acids. Germline V gene lookup returns CDR1 MNHEY and CDR2 SMNVEV (reference sequence). J gave up 2 bases and V 2 bases, and 10 bases lay outside the gene matches. CDR3 residues: CASSLRQGSLTNYGYTF. CDR3 nucleotide sequence: TGTGCCAGCAGTTTACGACAGGGGAGCCTTACGAACTATGGCTACACCTTC.

This chain joins TRBV10-3 and TRBJ1-3; 10 positions match TRBD1. The germline CDR1 and CDR2 sequences are ENHRY and SYGVKD. The CDR3 is 15 amino acids. V lost 5 bases and J lost 4; bases outside the gene matches: 5. CDR3 loop: CAISSGTGAGNTIYF. The DNA of the CDR3 is TGTGCCATCAGTTCCGGGACAGGGGCAGGAAACACCATATATTTT.

The J gene is TRBJ1-5, the V gene TRBV19; TRBD1 agrees at 9 bases. Looked up from germline, CDR1 is LNHDA and CDR2 is SQIVND (reference sequence). This CDR3 has 15 amino acids. V shed 3 bases, J shed 4 bases, and the junction held 4 bases outside the gene matches. This CDR3 reads CASSMGGQGNQPQHF. CDR3 DNA: TGTGCCAGTAGTATGGGGGGACAGGGAAATCAGCCCCAGCATTTT.

J is TRBJ2-2 and V is TRBV6-6, with D perhaps TRBD2 (5 bases). The germline CDR1 and CDR2 sequences are MNHNY and SVGAGI (reference sequence). The CDR3 contains 12 residues. V was clipped by 10 bases and J by 2 bases, with 8 bases between them. CDR3 DNA sequence: TGTGCCACGGACTCCAACACCGGGGAGCTGTTTTTT. This sequence encodes CATDSNTGELFF.

The rearrangement links TRBV9 to TRBJ1-3, with unresolved D. The CDR3 sequence is 12 residues long. Trimming stripped 2 bases from V and 4 bases from J, with 4 bases between. From germline, CDR1 is SGDLS and CDR2 YYNGEE. The CDR3 loop reads CASSVPGNTIYF. CDR3 coding DNA: TGTGCCAGCAGCGTTCCAGGAAACACCATATATTTT.

This clone was observed a few times. V usage is TRBV7-2 and J usage is TRBJ2-7; D is unclear. The CDR3 contains 15 residues. The germline CDR1 and CDR2 sequences are SGHTA and FQGNSA. Trimming stripped 0 bases from V and 1 base from J, with 10 bases between. The CDR3 sequence: CASSLAGSSSYEQYF. CDR3 nucleotides: TGTGCCAGCAGCTTAGCGGGCTCCTCTTCCTACGAGCAGTACTTC.

V usage is TRBV7-9 and J usage is TRBJ2-6; 8 nucleotides align to TRBD1. This CDR3 comprises 17 residues. Unmatched junction bases numbered 4, after V lost 1 base and J lost 2 bases. Looked up from germline, CDR1 is SEHNR and CDR2 is FQNEAQ (reference sequence). The CDR3 DNA reads as TGTGCCAGCAGCTTAGGGGCGGGACAGGCTGGGGCCAACGTCCTGACTTTC. Translated: CASSLGAGQAGANVLTF.

This clone was seen only once. The chain combines TRBV27 with TRBJ2-7, with 11 bases lining up with TRBD2. The CDR3 extends over 16 amino acids. The germline V gene has CDR1 MNHEY and CDR2 SMNVEV (reference sequence). Trimming at V came to 5 bases and at J to 6 bases, leaving 12 bases not matched to a gene. CDR3 in DNA: TGTGCCAGCAGTCTCAAGTACGTCGGGACTAGCGGCGAGCAGTACTTC. Translated, it gives CASSLKYVGTSGEQYF.

The chain combines TRBV27 with TRBJ2-1; D is unresolved. The CDR3 runs 16 residues. The germline gives CDR1 MNHEY, CDR2 SMNVEV (reference sequence). With 3 bases removed from V and 8 bases from J, the gap between germline ends came to 20 bases. The CDR3 loop is CASSLGFASPLDEQFF. The CDR3 nucleotides read TGTGCCAGCAGTTTGGGCTTCGCATCCCCCCTCGATGAGCAGTTCTTC.

A single count supports this clone. This chain uses TRBV9 with TRBJ1-1, with 7 positions matching TRBD1. There are 15 residues in the CDR3. CDR1 is SGDLS and CDR2 is YYNGEE in the germline V gene. V trimming: 4 bases; J trimming: 6 bases; junction bases outside the gene matches: 12. CDR3 sequence (DNA): TGTGCCAGCAGCTCGTACATAACAGGGGAGGCTGAAGCTTTCTTT. Its translation: CASSSYITGEAEAFF.

The chain carries TRBV19 and TRBJ2-2, with 9 bases lining up with TRBD1. From germline, CDR1 is LNHDA and CDR2 SQIVND (reference sequence). V dropped 5 bases and J dropped 7; count of bases not matched to a gene: 8. The CDR3 spans 15 residues. CDR3 sequence: CASSEYRGQSGELFF. CDR3 nucleotides: TGTGCCAGTAGTGAATACAGGGGGCAAAGCGGGGAGCTGTTTTTT.

This chain joins TRBV10-3 and TRBJ2-7; no definite D call. CDR1 is ENHRY and CDR2 is SYGVKD in the germline V gene. Trimming took off 0 bases at V and 0 bases at J, with 6 bases between the two ends. This CDR3 contains 14 residues. CDR3 coding DNA: TGTGCCATCAGTGAGTCGAGGCTCTCCTACGAGCAGTACTTC. Translated, it gives CAISESRLSYEQYF.

The rearrangement links TRBV21-1 to TRBJ1-2; the table's TRBD1 call for D was not verified on the DNA. TRBV21-1 represents a pseudogene. This CDR3 is built from 18 residues. This CDR3 reads CASSKRECAPGTASGYTF. The CDR3 DNA follows: TGTGCCAGCAGCAAAAGAGAATGCGCCCCCGGGACAGCGAGTGGCTACACCTTC.

This clone was picked up a small number of times. This rearrangement joins TRBV28 to TRBJ1-3; D is perhaps TRBD1 (5 bases). The germline V and J ends were trimmed by 7 bases and 4 bases, with 20 bases remaining between them. The CDR3 length is 16 residues. From germline, CDR1 is MDHEN and CDR2 SYDVKM. The CDR3 loop is CASTHQGLGGGNTIYF. As DNA, the CDR3 is TGTGCCAGCACCCACCAGGGTTTGGGTGGGGGAAACACCATATATTTT.

This CDR3 is CASSLVGSGRGNNEQFF. DNA of the CDR3: TGTGCCAGCAGCTTGGTAGGTAGCGGGAGGGGAAACAATGAGCAGTTCTTC. The V call is TRBV5-5, the J call TRBJ2-1; 11 bases fit TRBD2. Germline CDR1 reads SGHKS; CDR2 reads YYEKEE (reference sequence). This CDR3 contains 17 residues. Unmatched junction bases numbered 7, after V lost 0 bases and J lost 5 bases.

The V and J genes are TRBV11-2 and TRBJ2-7, with D possibly TRBD1 on 6 matching bases. Trimming took 5 bases from V and 4 from J, leaving 15 bases between them. This CDR3 contains 14 residues. Germline-derived CDR1 and CDR2 are SGHAT and FQNNGV. The CDR3 nucleotides are TGTGCCAGCAGCCAAACAGGGTCGGGGTACGAGCAGTACTTC. Translation: CASSQTGSGYEQYF.

This rearrangement joins TRBV7-9 to TRBJ2-7; D might be TRBD1 (6 bases). This CDR3 has 15 amino acids. The ends were cut back, 5 bases at V and 0 bases at J, with 14 bases in the middle. The germline gives CDR1 SEHNR, CDR2 FQNEAQ (reference sequence). CDR3 sequence (DNA): TGTGCCAGCAGCCCAAGACAGGTTGTCTCCTACGAGCAGTACTTC. This gives the protein CASSPRQVVSYEQYF.

The chain recombines TRBV27 with TRBJ1-6; TRBD1 matches 7 bases. The V gene's germline CDR1 is MNHEY and CDR2 SMNVEV (reference sequence). The trim removed 4 bases at V and 10 bases at J, leaving 7 bases unmatched. This CDR3 contains 14 residues. CDR3 coding DNA: TGTGCCAGCAGTTCAACAGGGGTGGGATCACCCCTCCACTTT. It yields the protein CASSSTGVGSPLHF.

V usage is TRBV7-2 and J usage is TRBJ2-1; the match to TRBD2 covers 10 bases. The CDR3 runs 15 residues. Germline V gene lookup returns CDR1 SGHTA and CDR2 FQGNSA. Germline trimming cut 3 bases from V and 6 bases from J; bases unmatched to any gene: 5. This CDR3 reads CASSFVAGGSNEQFF. CDR3 DNA: TGTGCCAGCAGCTTCGTAGCGGGAGGCTCCAATGAGCAGTTCTTC.

The chain is built from TRBV19 and TRBJ2-1; TRBD1 matches 7 bases. Germline values: CDR1 LNHDA, CDR2 SQIVND (reference sequence). The CDR3 runs to 13 residues. The ends lost 4 bases at V and 4 bases at J; junction bases unmatched: 1. CDR3 DNA sequence: TGTGCCAGTAGTACGACAGGGTACAATGAGCAGTTCTTC. It translates to CASSTTGYNEQFF.